The 21 T cell receptor beta chains below come from one sample, sequenced in a study of blood T cell repertoires in COVID-19. Repertoires were generated with immunoSEQ multiplex PCR, while TCRdb's copy carries only in-frame clones and drops some. The sample comprises more than 150,000 clones, less than 90% of which are singletons, and 2.1% rests with the top ten. Sequencing was done on a sample of peripheral blood. The receptor source for this set is a man aged 65 to 79 with active or convalescent COVID-19.

This chain links TRBV20-1 with TRBJ1-5; no definite D call. V lost 3 bases and J lost 5, with 11 bases in between. CDR3 length equals 13 residues. In germline, CDR1 is DFQATT, CDR2 SNEGSKA (reference sequence). CDR3 residues: CSASLQIYQPQHF. In DNA form, the CDR3 reads TGCAGTGCTAGTCTACAGATTTATCAGCCCCAGCATTTT.

The chain combines TRBV6-6 with TRBJ2-3; D not resolved. This CDR3 is built from 15 residues. Trimming removed 2 bases at V and 2 bases at J, with 11 bases between. The V gene's germline CDR1 is MNHNY and CDR2 SVGAGI (reference sequence). The CDR3 DNA sequence: TGTGCCAGCAGTTACCATACTCCCTTCACAGATACGCAGTATTTT. Translating gives CASSYHTPFTDTQYF.

The sample holds a few counts of this clone. The CDR3 DNA sequence: TGCGCCAGCAGCCATAGCGGGACCTCAACCGAGCAGTACTTC. This encodes CASSHSGTSTEQYF. The chain links TRBV4-1 to TRBJ2-7, with TRBD2 identical over 8 bases. Germline V gene data show CDR1 as MGHRA and CDR2 as YSYEKL. The CDR3 spans 14 residues. Trimming at V came to 3 bases and at J to 6 bases, leaving 7 bases not matched to a gene.

The chain is built from TRBV6-6 and TRBJ1-2; perhaps TRBD1 as D (6 bases). Trimming cost V 5 bases and J 3 bases, with 19 bases left between them. The germline V gene has CDR1 MNHNY and CDR2 SVGAGI (reference sequence). This CDR3 is built from 16 residues. Here the CDR3 reads CASSKLTGTWDYGYTF. CDR3 bases: TGTGCCAGCAGTAAATTGACAGGAACTTGGGACTATGGCTACACCTTC.

The genes are TRBV6-5 and TRBJ2-1; 8 bases are a match to TRBD2. This CDR3 is 13 amino acids long. The V and J ends lost 7 bases and 9 bases, in that order; junction bases with no gene match: 8. In germline, CDR1 is MNHEY, CDR2 SVGAGI. The CDR3 region is CASTPPGGGEQFF. In DNA form, the CDR3 reads TGTGCCAGCACTCCCCCGGGGGGGGGTGAGCAGTTCTTC.

V and J are TRBV21-1 and TRBJ2-7; the DNA was not used to check the table's D call, TRBD2. TRBV21-1 is tagged as a pseudogene. The CDR3 is 15 residues long. This CDR3 is CAPWGAGGPQYEQYF. DNA of the CDR3: TGTGCCCCCTGGGGAGCGGGAGGGCCCCAGTACGAGCAGTACTTC.

This clone was recorded only once. This chain uses TRBV27 with TRBJ1-2; 7 bases agree with TRBD1. The trim removed 3 bases at V and 8 bases at J, leaving 6 bases unmatched. The CDR3 runs to 13 residues. Germline V gene data show CDR1 as MNHEY and CDR2 as SMNVEV (reference sequence). The CDR3 DNA reads as TGTGCCAGCAGTTTTAGGGACAGAAACGGCTACACCTTC. Its translation is CASSFRDRNGYTF.

This chain uses TRBV27 with TRBJ1-2, with 7 positions matching TRBD1. The CDR3 has 14 residues. After removal of 8 bases from V and 6 bases from J, the junction contained 12 bases not matched to a gene. Germline V gene data show CDR1 as MNHEY and CDR2 as SMNVEV (reference sequence). CDR3 coding DNA: TGTGCCAGCGGAAGGGACAGTAAGTCTCATGGCTACACCTTC. Translation gives CASGRDSKSHGYTF.

The chain uses TRBV7-9 and TRBJ1-1; D possibly corresponds to TRBD1 (5 bases). The CDR3 is made up of 16 amino acids. Trimming removed 3 bases at V and 6 bases at J, with 20 bases between. Germline CDR1 is SEHNR and CDR2 is FQNEAQ (reference sequence). CDR3 in amino acids: CASSFDLLRGKAEAFF. DNA of the CDR3: TGTGCCAGCAGCTTCGACCTGCTACGGGGGAAGGCTGAAGCTTTCTTT.

Here the CDR3 DNA reads TGTGCCAGCAGCCCGCGGGGCACCGGGGAGCTGTTTTTT. Translating gives CASSPRGTGELFF. The V call is TRBV3-1 (or the pseudogene TRBV3-2), the J call TRBJ2-2; TRBD2 is a possible D gene (6 bases). CDR1 is LGHDT, CDR2 YNNKEL, per germline (reference sequence). CDR3 length equals 13 residues. Trimming shortened V by 4 bases and J by 4 bases, and 7 bases separated the two germline ends.

The V gene is TRBV28, the J gene TRBJ1-3; TRBD1 is a possible D gene (6 bases). The CDR3 sequence is 15 residues long. Germline loops: CDR1 MDHEN, CDR2 SYDVKM. V lost 6 bases to trimming and J lost 0 bases, with 12 bases between them. CDR3 protein: CASRSQGYSGNTIYF. CDR3 bases: TGTGCCAGCAGGTCACAGGGTTACTCTGGAAACACCATATATTTT.

The V and J genes are TRBV5-1 and TRBJ2-3; 8 positions agree with TRBD1. This CDR3 is 16 amino acids long. With 3 bases clipped from V and 2 bases from J, the junction kept 8 bases outside the gene matches. Per germline, CDR1 SGHRS and CDR2 YFSETQ. In DNA form, the CDR3 reads TGCGCCAGCAGCTCAACCGGGACAGGATCCACAGATACGCAGTATTTT. Its translation: CASSSTGTGSTDTQYF.

The CDR3 region is CASSAERASTSYEQYF. DNA of the CDR3: TGTGCCAGCAGCGCCGAGCGGGCCTCGACTTCCTACGAGCAGTACTTC. The gene calls are TRBV28 and TRBJ2-7; maybe TRBD2 (6 bases). The CDR3 is 16 residues long. The germline CDR1 and CDR2 sequences are MDHEN and SYDVKM. Trimming cost V 6 bases and J 1 base, with 19 bases left between them.

V and J are TRBV19 and TRBJ2-1, with 7 bases fitting TRBD2. Per the germline V gene, CDR1 is LNHDA and CDR2 is SQIVND (reference sequence). This CDR3 has 18 residues. With V trimmed by 5 bases and J by 2 bases, 15 bases remained unmatched. Here the CDR3 DNA reads TGTGCCAGTAGTGCCCTCCGGGCGGGAGTAATCACCTACAATGAGCAGTTCTTC. Amino acids: CASSALRAGVITYNEQFF.

This clone appeared a single time. The CDR3 DNA sequence: TGTGCCAGCAGTCGGACTAGCGTGGCTGAGCAGTTCTTC. The encoded protein is CASSRTSVAEQFF. V gene TRBV6-5 combines with J gene TRBJ2-1, with 9 bases that match TRBD2. Unmatched junction bases numbered 5, after V lost 5 bases and J lost 9 bases. Looked up from germline, CDR1 is MNHEY and CDR2 is SVGAGI. The CDR3 totals 13 residues.

V usage is TRBV28 and J usage is TRBJ1-2, with 8 bases lining up with TRBD1. Germline CDR1 MDHEN, CDR2 SYDVKM. The V gene end was trimmed by 7 bases and the J gene end by 3 bases; junction bases not matched to a gene: 13. This CDR3 is 16 amino acids long. CDR3 sequence reads: CASKSAGGVDHYGYTF. For the CDR3, the DNA is TGTGCCAGCAAAAGTGCAGGGGGCGTGGATCACTATGGCTACACCTTC.

This clone has a single count. The chain employs TRBV11-3 and TRBJ2-3, with TRBD2 as a possible D gene (6 bases). The CDR3 consists of 16 residues. Per the germline V gene, CDR1 is SGHNT and CDR2 is YENEEA. V lost 5 bases and J lost 2, with 17 bases in between. The CDR3 DNA reads TGTGCCAGCAGCCGAAGGCGGGCGGGGAACACAGATACGCAGTATTTT. Encoded protein: CASSRRRAGNTDTQYF.

J is TRBJ2-1 and V is TRBV7-2, with TRBD2 identical over 8 bases. With V trimmed by 5 bases and J by 8 bases, 8 bases remained unmatched. The CDR3 totals 14 residues. Germline loops: CDR1 SGHTA, CDR2 FQGNSA. CDR3 sequence reads: CASSQAGVPYEQFF. The CDR3 nucleotides read TGTGCCAGCAGCCAAGCGGGAGTCCCCTATGAGCAGTTCTTC. The whole variable domain, remainder taken from reference TRBV7-2 and TRBJ2-1, is GAGVSQSPSNKVTEKGKDVELRCDPISGHTALYWYRQSLGQGLEFLIYFQGNSAPDKSGLPSDRFSAERTGGSVSTLTIQRTQQEDSAVYLCASSQAGVPYEQFFGPGTRLTVL.

This chain connects TRBV11-2 to TRBJ2-7; D unclear. Germline V gene data show CDR1 as SGHAT and CDR2 as FQNNGV. Trimming shortened V by 3 bases and J by 3 bases, and 9 bases separated the two germline ends. The CDR3 totals 13 residues. The CDR3 here is CASSFAANYEQYF. CDR3 coding DNA: TGTGCCAGCAGCTTTGCAGCGAACTACGAGCAGTACTTC.

The V gene is TRBV10-3, the J gene TRBJ1-6, with 9 bases matching TRBD1. With 4 bases clipped from V and 7 bases from J, the junction kept 5 bases outside the gene matches. The CDR3 spans 15 residues. CDR1 and CDR2 from the germline V gene are ENHRY and SYGVKD. The CDR3 here is CAISARQGGNSPLHF. The CDR3 bases are TGTGCCATCAGTGCGCGACAGGGGGGCAATTCACCCCTCCACTTT.

The chain has TRBV6-5 and TRBJ2-7; 10 bases match TRBD1. The germline V gene encodes CDR1 MNHEY and CDR2 SVGAGI. The CDR3 is made up of 13 amino acids. V lost 4 bases and J lost 7; bases outside the gene matches: 4. As DNA, the CDR3 is TGTGCCAGCAGTTGGGACAGGGGTAGGGAGCAGTACTTC. Protein product: CASSWDRGREQYF.